This T cell receptor beta chain was identified in a study of blood T cell repertoires in COVID-19. For the study at large: Specimens from acute and convalescent COVID-19 originated in the United States, Italy and Spain.

This clone was counted a single time. Germline V CDR1 and CDR2: KGHSH, LQKENI. The ends were cut back, 1 base at V and 4 bases at J, with 5 bases in the middle. The CDR3 covers 13 residues. In the original workflow: Amplification from reference gene primers served as the basis for estimated nucleated cell counts. The repertoire was sequenced with immunoSEQ multiplex PCR; TCRdb's copy has only in-frame clones and lacks some. The D gene and trimming were derived from the DNA, and the V and J assignments and clone size from that table. The sample has about 15,000 clones, 90% to 95% seen once. Material for sequencing was peripheral blood. V is TRBV18 and J is TRBJ1-3; D remains ambiguous. This clonotype was sampled from a man in his 60s with active COVID-19. The CDR3: CASSPQQGNTIYF. DNA of the CDR3: TGTGCCAGCTCACCACAACAGGGAAACACCATATATTTT.